This TCR beta chain was observed in a study of human T cells and chemical hapten exposure. Study summary: Across samples, TCR yields varied, mostly owing to small differences in pooled library volumes.

It was from unfractionated whole blood that total RNA was extracted. This clonotype was seen ten or more times. In the library, unique molecular identifiers were attached to individual cDNA molecules. Each CDR3 protein is one row after TCRdb ran MiXCR on the 5' RACE reads. The table lists approximately 140,000 distinct CDR3 sequences, around 4.4% of them singletons, with approximately 1.4% in the top ten. CDR3 length: 21 residues. Trimming took 3 bases from V and 0 from J, leaving 24 bases between them. In germline, CDR1 is SGHTA, CDR2 FQGNSA. The V call is TRBV7-2, the J call TRBJ1-6; a possible D gene is TRBD1 (5 bases). This receptor was identified in a female donor in good health. For the CDR3, the DNA is TGTGCCAGCAGCTTTCCACCTAGGGAGAGAGGGGCTAGCTCCTATAATTCACCCCTCCACTTT. Translating gives CASSFPPRERGASSYNSPLHF. The full variable domain, in which reference TRBV7-2 and TRBJ1-6 provide the parts outside the CDR3, is GAGVSQSPSNKVTEKGKDVELRCDPISGHTALYWYRQSLGQGLEFLIYFQGNSAPDKSGLPSDRFSAERTGGSVSTLTIQRTQQEDSAVYLCASSFPPRERGASSYNSPLHFGNGTRLTVT.